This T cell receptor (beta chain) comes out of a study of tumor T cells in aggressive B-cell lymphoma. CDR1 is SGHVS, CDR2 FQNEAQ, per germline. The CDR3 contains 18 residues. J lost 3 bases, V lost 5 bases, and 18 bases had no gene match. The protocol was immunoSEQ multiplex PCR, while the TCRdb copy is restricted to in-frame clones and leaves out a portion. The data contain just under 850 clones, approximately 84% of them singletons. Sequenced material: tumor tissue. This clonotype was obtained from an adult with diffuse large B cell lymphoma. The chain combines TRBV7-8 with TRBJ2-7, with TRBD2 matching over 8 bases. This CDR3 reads CASSPRRRSSGPGYEQYF. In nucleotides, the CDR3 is TGTGCCAGCAGCCCCCGGCGCCGTTCTAGCGGGCCCGGCTACGAGCAGTACTTC.